These T cell receptor beta chains were read from a single sample in a study of monozygotic twins with inflammatory bowel disease. TCRdb reprocessed the 5' RACE reads; each CDR3 protein has one entry and no DNA is given. This table lists 420,000 or so distinct CDR3 sequences. What was sequenced was blood. These receptors came from a human donor with ulcerative colitis or Crohn's disease, or a healthy co-twin of an affected twin (not recorded which). The CDR3 runs from the conserved cysteine through the conserved F or W. Each record gives: J gene, V gene, CDR3 protein.

TRBJ2-7	TRBV19	CASSLRTGLRYEQYF
TRBJ2-7	TRBV28	CASSLRLAGSYEQYF
TRBJ2-5	TRBV20-1	CSAGGWTGGVRAKETQYF
TRBJ1-1	TRBV5-4	CASSLPALEAFF
TRBJ2-7	TRBV10-3	CAISESEGIYEQYF
TRBJ1-5	TRBV6-5	CASSSRWNQPQHF
TRBJ2-7	TRBV18	CASSPSGQAAYEQYF
TRBJ1-1	TRBV2	CASSTSRGLTEAFF
TRBJ2-7	TRBV12-3/TRBV12-4	CASSVTGPSSYEQYF
TRBJ2-2	TRBV5-1	CASSLLTDRAGELFF
TRBJ1-4	TRBV7-6	CASSVRQGSNEKLFF
TRBJ2-1	TRBV7-6	CASRKDSVSYNEQFF
TRBJ1-5	TRBV6-2/TRBV6-3	CASSYRGDQPQHF
TRBJ2-3	TRBV7-6	CASSSGLLNTQYF
TRBJ2-7	TRBV5-1	CASSEGLADEQYF
TRBJ2-1	TRBV20-1	CSASGRANEQFF
TRBJ1-3	TRBV10-3	CATGTEGSGNTIYF
TRBJ2-6	TRBV4-3	CASSQVRGPLPGANVLTF
TRBJ2-2	TRBV20-1	CSAPNGASLNTGELFF
TRBJ2-1	TRBV5-1	CASSLAQPSENEQFF
TRBJ2-2	TRBV24-1	CATSDGTSGPVNTGELFF
TRBJ1-4	TRBV7-9	CASKYGRQGRNEKLFF
TRBJ1-1	TRBV7-6	CASSFAKWTEAFF
TRBJ2-3	TRBV7-3	CASSLSRSGTDTQYF